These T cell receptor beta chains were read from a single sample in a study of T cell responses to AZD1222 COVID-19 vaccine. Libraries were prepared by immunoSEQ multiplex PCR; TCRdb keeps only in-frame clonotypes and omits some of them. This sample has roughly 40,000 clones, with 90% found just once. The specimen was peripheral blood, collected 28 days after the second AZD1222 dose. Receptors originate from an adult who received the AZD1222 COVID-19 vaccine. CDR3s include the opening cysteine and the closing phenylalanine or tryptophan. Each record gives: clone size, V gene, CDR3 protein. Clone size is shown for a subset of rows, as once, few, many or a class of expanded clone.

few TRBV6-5 CASSATGQYEKLFF
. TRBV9 CASSVAGQDSPLHF
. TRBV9 CASSVELAGGELFF
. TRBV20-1 CSASLVLEDEQYF
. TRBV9 CASSSKGNTNYGYTF
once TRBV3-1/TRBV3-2 CASSQGYSNQPQHF
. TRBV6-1 CASSENAGNSATQYF
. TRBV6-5 CASSSMGTQYF
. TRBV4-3 CASSPGTDSYGYTF
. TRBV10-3 CAISAYGQGEGEQYF
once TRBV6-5 CASSSTGLAPLHF
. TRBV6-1 CASSEETGGPRSNSPLHF
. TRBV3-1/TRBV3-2 CASSQHHGSGYEQYF
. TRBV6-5 CASSRSGTMNTEAFF
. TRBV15 CATSRVAAGFNGNQPQHF
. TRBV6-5 CASSYSIDNYGYTF
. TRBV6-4 CACSAELGNEQFF
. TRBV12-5 CASGLVGGWEKLFF
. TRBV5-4 CASSPGLAGGIPQYF
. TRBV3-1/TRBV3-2 CASSQARAGYTF
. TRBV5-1 CASSLVPGYHGYTF
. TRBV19 CASSGIQGNYGYTF
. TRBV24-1 CATSDRTRDTGELFF
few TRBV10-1 CASTPTFRSDFSGNTIYF
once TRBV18 CASSPGPYNSPLHF
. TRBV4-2 CASRGGADQPQHF
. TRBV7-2 CASSTTGTGGYEQYF
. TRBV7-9 CASSLLGTSGRSYNEQFF
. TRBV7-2 CASSLEYGGPNYGYTF
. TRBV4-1 CASSQPPGSRVDQPQHF
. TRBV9 CASSLGQGAYNEQFF
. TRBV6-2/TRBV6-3 CASSYPYGQPQHF
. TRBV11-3 CASSLDGGGTEAFF
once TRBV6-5 CASTSTASGNTIYF
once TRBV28 CASSLGQGDRYGYTF
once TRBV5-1 CASRLGTASYNEQFF
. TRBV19 CASRPDRTMNTEAFF
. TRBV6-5 CASSYAPTGVVEAFF
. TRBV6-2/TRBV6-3 CASSDLLETQYF
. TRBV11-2 CASSTISIGTGNTIYF
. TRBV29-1 CSVTGSYTEAFF
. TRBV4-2 CASSPEGGWGTDTQYF
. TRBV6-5 CASRPDKYGEQFF
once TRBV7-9 CASSAPRGLGYGYTF
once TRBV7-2 CASSKGEVADTQYF
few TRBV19 CASSSPSGPGLFGELFF
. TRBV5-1 CASSLALSYNSPLHF
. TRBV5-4 CASSLWGFPETQYF
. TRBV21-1 CASRDRLPSYGYTF
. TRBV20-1 CSASLALERGDTQYF
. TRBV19 CASSKIWRGQGDYEQYF
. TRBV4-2 CASSQGLAGPDNEQFF
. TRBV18 CASSPNTQVSNQPQHF
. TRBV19 CASSLAGSYEQYF
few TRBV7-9 CASSLGAGNEGYTF
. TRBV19 CASSPRTGHAYGYTF
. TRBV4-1 CASSPETTRGHTEAFF